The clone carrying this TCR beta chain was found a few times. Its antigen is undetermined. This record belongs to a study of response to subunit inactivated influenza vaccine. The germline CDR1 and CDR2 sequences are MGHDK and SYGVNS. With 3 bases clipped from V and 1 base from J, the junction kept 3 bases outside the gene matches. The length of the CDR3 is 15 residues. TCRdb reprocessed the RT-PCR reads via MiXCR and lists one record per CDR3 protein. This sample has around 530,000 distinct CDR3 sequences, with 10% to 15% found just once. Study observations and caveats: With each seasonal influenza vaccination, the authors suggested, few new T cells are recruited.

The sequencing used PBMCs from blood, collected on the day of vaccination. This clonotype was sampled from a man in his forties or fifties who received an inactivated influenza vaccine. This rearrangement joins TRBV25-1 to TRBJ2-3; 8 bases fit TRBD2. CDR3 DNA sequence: TGTGCCAGCAGTGACCCGGGGGGGGGCACAGATACGCAGTATTTT. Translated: CASSDPGGGTDTQYF.